The source of this TCR beta chain is a study of OX40 agonist ivuxolimab in advanced cancers. Study in general: Roughly two fifths of patients had received prior checkpoint inhibitor therapy.

TCRdb keeps only in-frame clones here, not all; method: immunoSEQ multiplex PCR. The data hold some 100,000 clones, with around nine tenths observed a single time. The CDR3 length is 14 residues. CDR1 is MNHEY, CDR2 SVGAGI, per germline. V was clipped by 5 bases and J by 2 bases, with 10 bases between them. The clonotype comes from an adult with an advanced solid tumor such as melanoma, head and neck, liver or kidney cancer. The material sequenced was CD4+ or CD8+ T cells sorted from blood, taken in a trial of the OX40 agonist ivuxolimab. The rearrangement uses TRBV6-5 and TRBJ1-3; TRBD1 might be the D (6 bases). The CDR3 nucleotides read TGTGCCAGCAGTAGGGGGGGGGCTGGAAACACCATATATTTT. Translating gives CASSRGGAGNTIYF.